The 18 T cell receptor beta chains given below trace back to one sample, sequenced in a study of T cell responses to AZD1222 COVID-19 vaccine. Some clones are missing from TCRdb's copy, which holds only in-frame ones; the method was immunoSEQ multiplex PCR. The sample holds around 80,000 clones, roughly 82% seen once. This material consisted of peripheral blood, taken on day 0 of AZD1222 vaccination. Every receptor here comes from an adult in good health.

The CDR3 spells CASSPDDYYYGYTF. CDR3 in DNA: TGTGCCAGCAGCCCAGACGACTACTACTATGGCTACACCTTC. The chain carries TRBV6-2 or TRBV6-3 and TRBJ1-2; D uncertain. Trimming stripped 6 bases from V and 3 bases from J, with 14 bases between. This CDR3 is 14 amino acids long. The germline gives CDR1 MNHEY, CDR2 SVGEGT.

CDR3 coding DNA: TGTGCCAGCAGTTTGGTTGGGCAGCCCCAGCATTTT. It translates to CASSLVGQPQHF. The chain is built from TRBV12-3 or TRBV12-4 and TRBJ1-5, with D uncertain. The CDR3 is made up of 12 amino acids. Trimming pared 3 bases from V and 7 bases from J, leaving 7 bases between.

The rearrangement uses TRBV5-6 and TRBJ1-2; possible D gene TRBD1, 6 bases. V lost 0 bases and J 6 bases, leaving 15 bases between the germline ends. The CDR3 consists of 15 residues. Germline assignment: CDR1 SGHDT and CDR2 YYEEEE. The CDR3 sequence is CASSLVGRGQDGYTF. The CDR3, as DNA: TGTGCCAGCAGCTTGGTTGGGCGGGGGCAGGATGGCTACACCTTC.

The rearrangement links TRBV30 to TRBJ2-4; D is unclear. This CDR3 comprises 13 residues. Trimming pared 0 bases from V and 8 bases from J, leaving 11 bases between. CDR1 is GTSNPN and CDR2 is SVGIG in the germline V gene (reference sequence). In DNA, the CDR3 is TGTGCCTGGAGTGTATATAGGGTTGACATTCAGTACTTC. Amino acids: CAWSVYRVDIQYF.

This chain links TRBV6-5 with TRBJ2-3, with D tentatively TRBD2 (6 bases). The V gene's germline CDR1 is MNHEY and CDR2 SVGAGI. The CDR3 runs to 12 residues. Trimming stripped 8 bases from V and 7 bases from J, with 13 bases between. The CDR3 nucleotides read TGTGCCAGCGGGATGGGGAGGAATACGCAGTATTTT. It encodes CASGMGRNTQYF.

This clone was recorded a few times. This chain joins TRBV7-9 and TRBJ2-7, with D possibly called TRBD1 or TRBD2 (5 bases each). The germline V and J ends were trimmed by 4 bases and 4 bases, with 14 bases remaining between them. CDR3 size: 14 residues. Germline V lookup: CDR1 SEHNR, CDR2 FQNEAQ (reference sequence). The CDR3 protein is CASSSTRGRYEQYF. The CDR3 bases are TGTGCCAGCAGCTCAACCCGGGGCCGATACGAGCAGTACTTC.

V is TRBV5-1 and J is TRBJ2-5; D gene ambiguous. Germline CDR1 is SGHRS and CDR2 is YFSETQ. The length of the CDR3 is 15 residues. The V and J ends lost 1 base and 4 bases respectively, with 14 bases between them. CDR3: CASSLIGRDRETQYF. CDR3 bases: TGCGCCAGCAGCTTGATTGGTAGGGATCGAGAGACCCAGTACTTC.

The rearrangement joins TRBV7-9 to TRBJ1-4; TRBD1 aligns across 7 bases. CDR1 SEHNR and CDR2 FQNEAQ come from the germline V gene (reference sequence). This CDR3 comprises 16 residues. Trimming took 5 bases from V and 1 from J; bases not matched to a gene: 7. In DNA form, the CDR3 reads TGTGCCAGCAGCCAGGCCCGACAGGGAACTAATGAAAAACTGTTTTTT. It specifies CASSQARQGTNEKLFF.

The rearrangement joins TRBV2 to TRBJ2-7, with 8 bases identical to TRBD2. V dropped 4 bases and J dropped 7; count of bases not matched to a gene: 9. This CDR3 spans 14 amino acids. Germline assignment: CDR1 SNHLY and CDR2 FYNNEI. The CDR3 loop reads CASSAREGLVEQYF. The CDR3 bases are TGTGCCAGCAGTGCCCGGGAGGGTTTGGTTGAGCAGTACTTC. Full variable domain (rest looked up from reference TRBV2 and TRBJ2-7): EPEVTQTPSHQVTQMGQEVILRCVPISNHLYFYWYRQILGQKVEFLVSFYNNEISEKSEIFDDQFSVERPDGSNFTLKIRSTKLEDSAMYFCASSAREGLVEQYFGPGTRLTVT.

The chain links TRBV28 to TRBJ1-1; 7 positions agree with TRBD1. Trimming removed 2 bases from V and 1 base from J; junction bases left unmatched: 7. Germline CDR1 MDHEN, CDR2 SYDVKM. The CDR3 spans 16 residues. This chain's CDR3 is CASSLPDRARNTEAFF. The DNA for the CDR3 is TGTGCCAGCAGTTTACCCGACAGGGCCCGGAACACTGAAGCTTTCTTT. Filled out from reference TRBV28 and TRBJ1-1, the complete variable domain reads DVKVTQSSRYLVKRTGEKVFLECVQDMDHENMFWYRQDPGLGLRLIYFSYDVKMKEKGDIPEGYSVSREKKERFSLILESASTNQTSMYLCASSLPDRARNTEAFFGQGTRLTVV.

This chain joins TRBV12-5 and TRBJ2-7; perhaps D is TRBD1 or TRBD2 (5 bases each). Germline CDR1 is LGHNT and CDR2 is FRNRAP. Trimming pared 7 bases from V and 3 bases from J, leaving 22 bases between. The CDR3 has 16 residues. The CDR3 loop is CASAPRVGSTNYEQYF. DNA of the CDR3: TGTGCTAGTGCCCCCAGGGTGGGGAGCACTAACTACGAGCAGTACTTC.

The CDR3, as DNA: TGTGCCACCAGCAGAGATAGGAGGGACCCGACCTACGAGCAGTACTTC. Amino acid sequence: CATSRDRRDPTYEQYF. The J gene is TRBJ2-7, the V gene TRBV15; a possible D gene is TRBD2 (6 bases). Trimming removed 0 bases from V and 2 bases from J, with 14 bases in between. CDR1 and CDR2 (germline): LNHNV, YYDKDF (reference sequence). The CDR3 has 16 residues. The full variable domain, with the rest looked up from reference TRBV15 and TRBJ2-7, is DAMVIQNPRYQVTQFGKPVTLSCSQTLNHNVMYWYQQKSSQAPKLLFHYYDKDFNNEADTPDNFQSRRPNTSFCFLDIRSPGLGDTAMYLCATSRDRRDPTYEQYFGPGTRLTVT.

This clone was detected only once. The chain employs TRBV30 and TRBJ1-4; TRBD1 might be the D (6 bases). The CDR3 has 14 residues. The V and J ends lost 1 base and 2 bases respectively, with 8 bases between them. Germline V gives CDR1 GTSNPN, CDR2 SVGIG (reference sequence). CDR3 nucleotides: TGTGCCTGGAGTGCGGGGGGCACTAATGAAAAACTGTTTTTT. It codes for CAWSAGGTNEKLFF. Filled out from reference TRBV30 and TRBJ1-4, the complete variable domain reads SQTIHQWPATLVQPVGSPLSLECTVEGTSNPNLYWYRQAAGRGLQLLFYSVGIGQISSEVPQNLSASRPQDRQFILSSKKLLLSDSGFYLCAWSAGGTNEKLFFGSGTQLSVL.

The V call is TRBV18, the J call TRBJ1-3; D is undetermined. The germline V gene encodes CDR1 KGHSH and CDR2 LQKENI. V dropped 4 bases and J dropped 8 bases, with 9 bases sitting between them. This CDR3 spans 12 amino acids. CDR3 amino acids: CASSQGRDTIYF. The CDR3 DNA sequence: TGTGCCAGCTCACAAGGGCGTGACACCATATATTTT.

The J gene is TRBJ2-1, the V gene TRBV29-1; no clear D. The CDR3 has 11 amino acids. Trimming pared 0 bases from V and 12 bases from J, leaving 9 bases between. The germline V gene has CDR1 SQVTM and CDR2 ANQGSEA. CDR3 sequence: CSVEDWRGQFF. CDR3 nucleotide sequence: TGCAGCGTTGAAGATTGGAGAGGGCAGTTCTTC.

In DNA form, the CDR3 reads TGTGCCAGCAGCCCGCCCGGGACACAACTCAACCTAAACACCGGGGAGCTGTTTTTT. It is translated as CASSPPGTQLNLNTGELFF. The rearrangement links TRBV5-6 to TRBJ2-2, with a tentative D call TRBD1 (6 bases). V lost 4 bases to trimming and J lost 2 bases, with 24 bases between them. Per the germline V gene, CDR1 is SGHDT and CDR2 is YYEEEE. The CDR3 is 19 residues long.

The J gene is TRBJ1-4, the V gene TRBV18; 9 nucleotides align to TRBD1. There are 16 residues in the CDR3. V gave up 2 bases and J gave up 5 bases; unmatched junction bases: 6. The germline gives CDR1 KGHSH, CDR2 LQKENI. CDR3 DNA: TGTGCCAGCTCACCAGCCCGACAGGGGGTCAATGAAAAACTGTTTTTT. It encodes CASSPARQGVNEKLFF.

The V gene is TRBV4-3, the J gene TRBJ1-4; D is perhaps TRBD1 (6 bases). V was pared by 3 bases and J by 7 bases, with 18 bases between. This CDR3 has 16 amino acids. Per germline, CDR1 LGHNA and CDR2 YSLEER. CDR3 in amino acids: CASSQGGGGLSEKLFF. DNA of the CDR3: TGCGCCAGCAGCCAGGGAGGAGGGGGGTTAAGTGAAAAACTGTTTTTT.